This entry lists 29 T cell receptor beta chains sequenced from one sample in a study of shared clonotypes between healthy human individuals. Generated by immunoSEQ multiplex PCR, the TCRdb table keeps only in-frame clones and is missing some. The sample records 2 million to 2.5 million clones, roughly 93% being singletons. Sequencing was done on a sample of naive CD4+ T cells from PBMCs. Subset noted: CD45RA+ positively selected. These receptors all come from a man aged 18 to 29 in good health. Some clones in this sample may be carry-over from other donors' samples.

The V call is TRBV6-4, the J call TRBJ2-1; 12 bases map to TRBD2. The V gene's germline CDR1 is MRHNA and CDR2 SNTAGT. The CDR3 sequence is 15 residues long. Losses at the gene ends were 3 bases for V and 6 bases for J; bases not matched to a gene: 3. The CDR3 nucleotides read TGTGCCAGCAGTGAACTAGCGGGAGGTGTCAATGAGCAGTTCTTC. Its translation is CASSELAGGVNEQFF.

The chain has TRBV9 and TRBJ2-3, with TRBD2 matching 12 bases. V lost 4 bases to trimming and J lost 3 bases; unmatched junction nucleotides: 3. The CDR3 length is 15 residues. Germline V gene lookup returns CDR1 SGDLS and CDR2 YYNGEE. CDR3 in DNA: TGTGCCAGCAGCCTTGGGACTAGCGGGACAGATACGCAGTATTTT. It translates to CASSLGTSGTDTQYF.

The gene calls are TRBV7-2 and TRBJ2-7; 7 nucleotides align to TRBD2. The CDR3 runs 18 residues. V lost 1 base and J lost 4; bases outside the gene matches: 16. The germline gives CDR1 SGHTA, CDR2 FQGNSA. CDR3 sequence (DNA): TGTGCCAGCAGCTTAGTGGGAGGGGCGGGAGCTAATCAATACGAGCAGTACTTC. Amino acids: CASSLVGGAGANQYEQYF. Filled out from reference TRBV7-2 and TRBJ2-7, the complete variable domain reads GAGVSQSPSNKVTEKGKDVELRCDPISGHTALYWYRQSLGQGLEFLIYFQGNSAPDKSGLPSDRFSAERTGGSVSTLTIQRTQQEDSAVYLCASSLVGGAGANQYEQYFGPGTRLTVT.

The chain carries TRBV27 and TRBJ1-4, with a tentative D call TRBD1 (6 bases). Germline CDR1 and CDR2: MNHEY and SMNVEV (reference sequence). Deletions cut 2 bases from V and 0 bases from J, with 7 bases between. CDR3 length: 15 residues. The CDR3 DNA sequence: TGTGCCAGCAGTTTAGGGGGCGCAACTAATGAAAAACTGTTTTTT. Protein sequence: CASSLGGATNEKLFF.

This clone was seen just once. In DNA form, the CDR3 reads TGTGCCAGCTCCCTCGATGGTAGCGGGAGTGGCGAGACCCAGTACTTC. It yields the protein CASSLDGSGSGETQYF. The rearrangement joins TRBV18 to TRBJ2-5; 9 bases fit TRBD2. The length of the CDR3 is 16 residues. Germline assignment: CDR1 KGHSH and CDR2 LQKENI. V gave up 6 bases and J gave up 5 bases; unmatched junction bases: 13.

V and J are TRBV5-1 and TRBJ1-4, with 9 bases that match TRBD1. Germline V CDR1 and CDR2: SGHRS, YFSETQ. The CDR3 sequence is 15 residues long. Trimming cost V 3 bases and J 7 bases; bases outside gene matches: 7. The CDR3 here is CASSSQQGALEKLFF. In DNA, the CDR3 is TGCGCCAGCAGCTCTCAACAGGGGGCGCTTGAAAAACTGTTTTTT.

V usage is TRBV11-1 and J usage is TRBJ2-5, with D unclear. Germline V gene sequence: CDR1 SGHAT, CDR2 FQDESV (reference sequence). V lost 4 bases to trimming and J lost 4 bases, with 10 bases between them. The CDR3 has 13 amino acids. CDR3 nucleotide sequence: TGTGCCAGCAGCTCCGTTGGACGAGAGACCCAGTACTTC. It specifies CASSSVGRETQYF.

V gene TRBV11-1 combines with J gene TRBJ2-1; tentatively, D is TRBD2 (6 bases). Trimming pared 1 base from V and 3 bases from J, leaving 13 bases between. Germline V gives CDR1 SGHAT, CDR2 FQDESV (reference sequence). The CDR3 runs to 16 residues. The CDR3 sequence is CASSLDASAIYNEQFF. DNA for the CDR3: TGTGCCAGCAGCTTAGACGCTAGCGCTATCTACAATGAGCAGTTCTTC.

V usage is TRBV10-3 and J usage is TRBJ2-1; 8 nucleotides agree with TRBD2. The CDR3 totals 15 residues. Germline CDR1 ENHRY, CDR2 SYGVKD. Trimming at V came to 2 bases and at J to 10 bases, leaving 10 bases not matched to a gene. The CDR3 DNA is TGTGCCATCAGTGAGGGGACTAGTTTTGTAGGGGAGCAGTTCTTC. It specifies CAISEGTSFVGEQFF.

On this clone: Other DNA sequences in this sample translate to the same CDR3. The chain joins TRBV5-1 to TRBJ2-7; 7 bases fit TRBD2. Germline values: CDR1 SGHRS, CDR2 YFSETQ. The CDR3 loop spans 16 amino acids. With V trimmed by 0 bases and J by 3 bases, 9 bases remained unmatched. The CDR3 is CASSLGLAETLYEQYF. The CDR3 nucleotides are TGCGCCAGCAGCTTGGGTCTAGCGGAGACCCTCTACGAGCAGTACTTC.

The chain employs TRBV30 and TRBJ1-1, with D possibly matching TRBD1 (5 bases). V lost 2 bases and J 4 bases, leaving 8 bases between the germline ends. This CDR3 spans 12 amino acids. Germline V CDR1 and CDR2: GTSNPN, SVGIG (reference sequence). This chain's CDR3 is CAWSLTATEAFF. The CDR3 nucleotides are TGTGCCTGGAGTTTGACAGCCACTGAAGCTTTCTTT. The full variable domain, its missing parts supplied by reference TRBV30 and TRBJ1-1, is SQTIHQWPATLVQPVGSPLSLECTVEGTSNPNLYWYRQAAGRGLQLLFYSVGIGQISSEVPQNLSASRPQDRQFILSSKKLLLSDSGFYLCAWSLTATEAFFGQGTRLTVV.

The rearrangement links TRBV1 to TRBJ1-5. TRBV1 is tagged as a pseudogene. This CDR3 spans 14 amino acids. As DNA, the CDR3 is TGCACCAGCAGCTGGAAAGGGGGGGATCAGCCCCAGCATTTT. Translated, it gives CTSSWKGGDQPQHF.

The chain carries TRBV6-1 and TRBJ2-2; D is possibly TRBD1 or TRBD2 (5 bases each). This CDR3 comprises 14 residues. Germline V gives CDR1 MNHNS, CDR2 SASEGT. The V gene lost 11 bases and the J gene lost 4 bases, with 17 bases spanning the gap. The chain's CDR3 is CACTGTQLTGELFF. The CDR3 DNA reads as TGTGCCTGTACCGGGACCCAGCTCACCGGGGAGCTGTTTTTT.

To note about this clone: In the same sample, other DNA sequences code for this CDR3. V is TRBV28 and J is TRBJ2-7; 8 nucleotides match TRBD1. CDR3 size: 13 residues. The V and J ends lost 2 bases and 5 bases, in that order; junction bases with no gene match: 2. Germline V gene data show CDR1 as MDHEN and CDR2 as SYDVKM. The CDR3 sequence: CASSLGRGHEQYF. Here the CDR3 DNA reads TGTGCCAGCAGTTTAGGCAGGGGGCACGAGCAGTACTTC. The full variable domain, rest sourced from reference TRBV28 and TRBJ2-7, is DVKVTQSSRYLVKRTGEKVFLECVQDMDHENMFWYRQDPGLGLRLIYFSYDVKMKEKGDIPEGYSVSREKKERFSLILESASTNQTSMYLCASSLGRGHEQYFGPGTRLTVT.

This clone was recorded only once. The rearrangement joins TRBV4-1 to TRBJ1-2; D not resolved. The CDR3 has 16 amino acids. Trimming cost V 0 bases and J 0 bases, with 11 bases left between them. The germline CDR1 and CDR2 sequences are MGHRA and YSYEKL. The chain's CDR3 is CASSQDSAGTNYGYTF. CDR3 nucleotide sequence: TGCGCCAGCAGCCAAGATTCGGCAGGAACTAACTATGGCTACACCTTC.

The chain couples TRBV19 to TRBJ2-3; TRBD1 matches at 11 bases. The junction had 3 bases not matched to a gene; V was cut back by 1 base and J by 6 bases. The CDR3 runs to 15 residues. The germline V gene encodes CDR1 LNHDA and CDR2 SQIVND (reference sequence). The CDR3 reads CASSIAGQGADTQYF. Written as DNA, the CDR3 is TGTGCCAGTAGTATAGCTGGACAGGGGGCCGATACGCAGTATTTT.

The V gene is TRBV18, the J gene TRBJ2-3; TRBD2 matches 11 bases. The trim removed 5 bases at V and 2 bases at J, leaving 9 bases unmatched. The CDR3 consists of 17 residues. Germline values: CDR1 KGHSH, CDR2 LQKENI. CDR3 residues: CASSLLAGDLTTDTQYF. The DNA of the CDR3 is TGTGCCAGCTCATTACTAGCGGGAGACCTCACCACAGATACGCAGTATTTT.

The chain is built from TRBV5-1 and TRBJ2-3; possibly TRBD1 for D (5 bases). The CDR3 runs to 13 residues. CDR1 is SGHRS and CDR2 is YFSETQ in the germline V gene. V was trimmed by 8 bases and J by 4 bases, leaving 14 bases between them. CDR3 bases: TGCGCCAGTATCGAAGAAGGGGCAGATACGCAGTATTTT. It is translated as CASIEEGADTQYF.

V usage is TRBV29-1 and J usage is TRBJ1-5; D possibly corresponds to TRBD1 (5 bases). Germline values: CDR1 SQVTM, CDR2 ANQGSEA. V was trimmed by 6 bases and J by 7 bases, leaving 16 bases between them. The CDR3 runs 13 residues. CDR3 residues: CSVGTVLGQPQHF. The CDR3 DNA reads TGCAGCGTGGGGACGGTCCTGGGGCAGCCCCAGCATTTT.

The count of this clone is one. The chain employs TRBV7-9 and TRBJ2-2, with TRBD2 as a possible D gene (6 bases). V was trimmed by 1 base and J by 1 base, leaving 10 bases between them. Germline assignment: CDR1 SEHNR and CDR2 FQNEAQ (reference sequence). CDR3 length: 16 amino acids. The CDR3 sequence is CASSLGGAGNTGELFF. The CDR3 nucleotides are TGTGCCAGCAGCTTAGGTGGAGCGGGGAACACCGGGGAGCTGTTTTTT.

This chain joins TRBV28 and TRBJ1-5; the match to TRBD1 covers 11 bases. Germline V gene sequence: CDR1 MDHEN, CDR2 SYDVKM. CDR3 length: 20 residues. The junction had 17 bases not matched to a gene; V was cut back by 2 bases and J by 5 bases. The CDR3 sequence is CASSLNQFKDRGLRDQPQHF. The CDR3 nucleotides read TGTGCCAGCAGTTTAAATCAGTTCAAGGACAGGGGGCTGCGGGATCAGCCCCAGCATTTT.

This chain uses TRBV5-1 with TRBJ2-3, with 8 bases fitting TRBD2. Germline assignment: CDR1 SGHRS and CDR2 YFSETQ. The CDR3 contains 16 residues. V shed 3 bases, J shed 9 bases, and the junction held 15 bases outside the gene matches. This CDR3 is CASSYLSGPGGGTQYF. The CDR3 DNA reads as TGCGCCAGCAGCTACCTTAGCGGGCCCGGCGGGGGGACGCAGTATTTT.

The chain joins TRBV5-5 to TRBJ2-7, with TRBD1 as a possible D gene (7 bases). Trimming removed 2 bases from V and 3 bases from J, with 15 bases in between. The CDR3 runs 15 residues. In germline, CDR1 is SGHKS, CDR2 YYEKEE (reference sequence). CDR3 in DNA: TGTGCCAGCAGCTTAAGCAGGGGGGAAGGCTACGAGCAGTACTTC. Protein: CASSLSRGEGYEQYF.

The rearrangement links TRBV25-1 to TRBJ2-7; possibly TRBD1 or TRBD2 for D (5 bases each). The CDR3 contains 16 residues. CDR1 and CDR2 from the germline V gene are MGHDK and SYGVNS. V shed 1 base and J shed 1 base, with 14 bases lying between them. In DNA, the CDR3 is TGTGCCAGCAGTGAATGGGGGACCTCGGGGTCCTACGAGCAGTACTTC. It is translated as CASSEWGTSGSYEQYF.

The chain has TRBV15 and TRBJ2-5; 7 bases match TRBD2. The CDR3 runs to 15 residues. The V gene end was trimmed by 1 base and the J gene end by 5 bases; junction bases not matched to a gene: 7. Germline V gene lookup returns CDR1 LNHNV and CDR2 YYDKDF (reference sequence). CDR3 nucleotide sequence: TGTGCCACCAGCAGAGGGGAAGCGGGAAGGGAGACCCAGTACTTC. Its translation is CATSRGEAGRETQYF.

On this clone itself: The identical CDR3 is also encoded by other nucleotide sequences in the sample. The rearrangement links TRBV18 to TRBJ2-7, with 8 bases aligning to TRBD1. The CDR3 is 15 amino acids. From germline, CDR1 is KGHSH and CDR2 LQKENI. Trimming took 1 base from V and 3 from J; bases not matched to a gene: 5. The CDR3 DNA reads TGTGCCAGCTCACCACTGGGTACAGGGGGCTACGAGCAGTACTTC. Its protein product is CASSPLGTGGYEQYF.

The chain combines TRBV29-1 with TRBJ1-1; D is possibly TRBD1 (5 bases). V lost 7 bases to trimming and J lost 6 bases, with 18 bases between them. Germline CDR1 reads SQVTM; CDR2 reads ANQGSEA. This CDR3 contains 13 residues. CDR3 residues: CSAEEQETPEAFF. CDR3 in DNA: TGCAGCGCTGAGGAACAGGAAACCCCTGAAGCTTTCTTT.

For this clone: A read error may produce the germline difference seen at one junction end. This chain connects TRBV28 to TRBJ2-1, with 12 bases that match TRBD2. CDR1 is MDHEN and CDR2 is SYDVKM in the germline V gene. This CDR3 comprises 15 residues. The CDR3 reads CASSFLQVASGREVF. CDR3 coding DNA: TGTGCCAGCAGTTTCCTCCAAGTGGCTAGCGGGAGGGAAGTCTTC.

The CDR3 spells CASSPDRSQETQYF. The CDR3 DNA sequence: TGTGCCAGCAGCCCGGATAGGAGTCAAGAGACCCAGTACTTC. The chain joins TRBV7-2 to TRBJ2-5; D remains unclear. CDR3 length equals 14 residues. Per the germline V gene, CDR1 is SGHTA and CDR2 is FQGNSA. V was trimmed by 5 bases and J by 2 bases, leaving 12 bases between them.